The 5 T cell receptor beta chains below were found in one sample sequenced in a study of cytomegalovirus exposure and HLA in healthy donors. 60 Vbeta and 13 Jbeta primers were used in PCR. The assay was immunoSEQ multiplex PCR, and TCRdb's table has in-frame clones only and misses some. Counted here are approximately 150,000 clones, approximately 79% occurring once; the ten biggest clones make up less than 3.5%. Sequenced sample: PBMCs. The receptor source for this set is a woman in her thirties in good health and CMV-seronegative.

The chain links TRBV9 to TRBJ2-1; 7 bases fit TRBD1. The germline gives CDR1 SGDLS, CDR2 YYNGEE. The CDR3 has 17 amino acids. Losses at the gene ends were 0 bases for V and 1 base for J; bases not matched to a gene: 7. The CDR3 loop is CASSVATDRISYNEQFF. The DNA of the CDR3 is TGTGCCAGCAGCGTAGCTACGGACAGGATTTCCTACAATGAGCAGTTCTTC.

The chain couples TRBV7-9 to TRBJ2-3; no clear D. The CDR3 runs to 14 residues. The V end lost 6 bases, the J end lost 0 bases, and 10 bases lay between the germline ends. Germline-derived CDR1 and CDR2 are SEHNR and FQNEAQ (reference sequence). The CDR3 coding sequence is TGTGCCAGCAGTTCTTGGGCGAGCACAGATACGCAGTATTTT. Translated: CASSSWASTDTQYF. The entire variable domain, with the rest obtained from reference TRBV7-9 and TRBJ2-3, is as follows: DTGVSQNPRHKITKRGQNVTFRCDPISEHNRLYWYRQTLGQGPEFLTYFQNEAQLEKSRLLSDRFSAERPKGSFSTLEIQRTEQGDSAMYLCASSSWASTDTQYFGPGTRLTVL.

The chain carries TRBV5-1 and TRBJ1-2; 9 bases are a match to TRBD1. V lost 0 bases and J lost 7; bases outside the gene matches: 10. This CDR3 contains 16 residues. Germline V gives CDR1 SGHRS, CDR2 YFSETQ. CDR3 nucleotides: TGCGCCAGCAGCTTGGAATCGGACAGGGGAGGAGGTGGCTACACCTTC. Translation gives CASSLESDRGGGGYTF.

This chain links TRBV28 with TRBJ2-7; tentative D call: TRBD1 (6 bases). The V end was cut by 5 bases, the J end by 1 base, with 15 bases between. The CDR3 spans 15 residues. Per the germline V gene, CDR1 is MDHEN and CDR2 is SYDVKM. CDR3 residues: CASSDLGTTSYEQYF. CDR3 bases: TGTGCCAGCAGTGACCTCGGGACAACTTCCTACGAGCAGTACTTC.

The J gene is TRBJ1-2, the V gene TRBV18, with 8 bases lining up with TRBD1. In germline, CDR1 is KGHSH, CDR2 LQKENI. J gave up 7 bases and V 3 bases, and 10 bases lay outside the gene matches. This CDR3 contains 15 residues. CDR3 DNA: TGTGCCAGCTCACCCTCCCGGACAGGGTCTACTGGCTACACCTTC. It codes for CASSPSRTGSTGYTF. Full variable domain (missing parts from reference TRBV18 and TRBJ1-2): NAGVMQNPRHLVRRRGQEARLRCSPMKGHSHVYWYRQLPEEGLKFMVYLQKENIIDESGMPKERFSAEFPKEGPSILRIQQVVRGDSAAYFCASSPSRTGSTGYTFGSGTRLTVV.